The present TCR beta chain was sequenced within a study of CD8 T cells in Susac syndrome (dated by TCRdb to between 2018 and 2021). Turning to the overall study: Repertoire sequencing was used to test whether CD8+ T cell activation and differentiation in Susac syndrome was antigen driven. The study compared CD8+ T cell repertoire clonality among eleven to twelve healthy donors, roughly 14 Susac syndrome patients and some 16 multiple sclerosis patients.

RNA was extracted using the RNeasy kit, and roughly 0.5 to 1 ug of the RNA was reverse transcribed with random hexamers. The immunoSEQ multiplex PCR assay, which covers 54 Vbeta and 13 Jbeta segments, was used to amplify TCR beta CDR3 regions. PCR amplification bias was corrected using a synthetic template baseline for primer optimization and computational correction. The published analysis was carried out like this. Only productive sequences were kept, with reads annotated to V, D and J genes according to IMGT and analyzed in immunoSEQ Analyzer. Clonality was calculated as one minus the Shannon entropy normalized by log2 of the number of productive unique sequences. For each patient and control, public and private clones were evaluated among the 100 most prevalent clones. Susac-specific clones were defined as absent from healthy and MS cohorts, 1052 published viral clones and other ImmuneACCESS disease sequences. Clones were called with MiXCR by TCRdb after fastp trimmed the public reads at Q25, and only in-frame beta chains were retained. Records with the same CDR3 protein are collapsed into one entry carrying the most frequent genes and DNA. These V and J calls originate from TCRdb's pipeline instead of the authors' own analysis. Counted in this sample were roughly 400,000 distinct CDR3 sequences; approximately 89% of them appeared once. The ten most abundant clones make up roughly 0.1% of the sample.

Study-level results and caveats: The TCR sequencing and HLA analysis was acknowledged to have included a relatively small number of individuals.

This clonotype was detected a few times. Its specific antigen is unknown. Qualities for individual bases were not recorded, and no much larger clone is one base off. V is cut back by 0 bases and J by 2 bases, with 1 base in the junction unmatched. The CDR3, from cysteine to phenylalanine, totals 15 residues. The entry retains the CDR3 DNA only, 45 bases that are in frame from base 1. According to the germline V gene, CDR1 reads KGHSH and CDR2 reads LQKENI. Peripheral blood CD8+ and CD4+ T cells from healthy donors, Susac syndrome patients and multiple sclerosis patients were profiled by high-throughput TCR beta sequencing. Treatment-naive patients with stable or active relapsing-remitting disease fulfilling revised McDonald criteria were used as multiple sclerosis controls. Bulk CD8+ and CD4+ T cells were purified by magnetic negative isolation, whereas CD8+ TEMRA cells were enriched by FACS. Blood was collected in EDTA tubes and processed within 24 hours, with PBMCs isolated through density gradient centrifugation. PBMCs destined for TCR sequencing were cryopreserved in liquid nitrogen and later thawed in a 37 °C water bath. Purity of sorted or isolated CD4+, CD8+ and CD8+ TEMRA cells was at least 90%.

Sequencing was done on a sample of CD8+ T cells from PBMCs. This receptor was obtained from a human donor with multiple sclerosis. The chain couples TRBV18 to TRBJ2-3, with TRBD1 identical over 8 junction bases. The sequenced DNA: TGTGCCAGCTCACCACCCAGGGGGCTCACAGATACGCAGTATTTT. Its translation is CASSPPRGLTDTQYF.